Included here is one T cell receptor (beta chain) sequence, with context. Antigen unknown. The PCR ran on 60 Vbeta and 13 Jbeta primers. Produced via immunoSEQ multiplex PCR; TCRdb's table is partial and in-frame only. The sample data list about 88,000 clones. These data come from a study of cytomegalovirus exposure and HLA in healthy donors. The CDR3 totals 17 residues. Germline assignment: CDR1 LNHDA and CDR2 SQIVND (reference sequence). With V trimmed by 3 bases and J by 7 bases, 12 bases remained unmatched. Study-level results: Immune exposure information available was restricted to CMV serostatus.

Sequenced sample: PBMCs. The sequence came from a girl aged 5 to 17 in good health and CMV-seropositive. V usage is TRBV19 and J usage is TRBJ1-2; 12 bases are shared with TRBD1. CDR3 residues: CASSMLGQGALSRGYTF. CDR3 nucleotide sequence: TGTGCCAGTAGTATGTTGGGACAGGGGGCGCTTTCACGTGGCTACACCTTC.